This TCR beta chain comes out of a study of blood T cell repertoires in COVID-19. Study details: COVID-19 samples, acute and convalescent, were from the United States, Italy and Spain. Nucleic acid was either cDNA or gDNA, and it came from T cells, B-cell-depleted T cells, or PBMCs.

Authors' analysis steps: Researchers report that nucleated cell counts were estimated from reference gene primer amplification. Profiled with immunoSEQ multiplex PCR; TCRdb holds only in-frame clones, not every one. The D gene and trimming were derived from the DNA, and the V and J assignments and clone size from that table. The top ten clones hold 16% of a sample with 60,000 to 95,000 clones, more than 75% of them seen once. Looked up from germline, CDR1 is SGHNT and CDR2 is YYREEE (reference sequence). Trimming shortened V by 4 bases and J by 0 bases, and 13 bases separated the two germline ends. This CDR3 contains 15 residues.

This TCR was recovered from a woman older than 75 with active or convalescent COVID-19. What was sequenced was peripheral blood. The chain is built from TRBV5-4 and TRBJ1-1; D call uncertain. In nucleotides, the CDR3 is TGTGCCAGCAGCCCCGGGGTCCTCATGAACACTGAAGCTTTCTTT. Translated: CASSPGVLMNTEAFF.